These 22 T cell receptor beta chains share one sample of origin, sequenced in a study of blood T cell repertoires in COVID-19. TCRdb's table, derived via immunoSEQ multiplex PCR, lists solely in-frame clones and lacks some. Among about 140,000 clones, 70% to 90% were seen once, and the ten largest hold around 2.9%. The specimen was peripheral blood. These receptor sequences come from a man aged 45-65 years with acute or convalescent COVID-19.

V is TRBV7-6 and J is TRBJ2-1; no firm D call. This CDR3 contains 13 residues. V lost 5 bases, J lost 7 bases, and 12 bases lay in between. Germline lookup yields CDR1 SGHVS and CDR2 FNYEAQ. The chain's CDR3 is CASSTIPGNEQFF. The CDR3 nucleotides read TGTGCCAGCAGCACGATCCCCGGTAATGAGCAGTTCTTC.

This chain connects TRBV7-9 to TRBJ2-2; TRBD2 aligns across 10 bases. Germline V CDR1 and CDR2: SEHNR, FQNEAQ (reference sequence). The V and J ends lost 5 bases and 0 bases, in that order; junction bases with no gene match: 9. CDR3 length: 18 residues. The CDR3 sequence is CASSVPGLARPNTGELFF. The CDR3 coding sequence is TGTGCCAGCAGCGTACCGGGACTAGCGAGACCGAACACCGGGGAGCTGTTTTTT.

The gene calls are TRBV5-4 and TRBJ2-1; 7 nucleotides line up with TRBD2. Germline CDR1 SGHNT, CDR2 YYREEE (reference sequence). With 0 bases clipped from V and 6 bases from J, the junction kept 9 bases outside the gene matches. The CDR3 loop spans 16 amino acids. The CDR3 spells CASSLGGSVSLNEQFF. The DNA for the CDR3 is TGTGCCAGCAGCTTGGGCGGGAGCGTTTCCCTCAATGAGCAGTTCTTC.

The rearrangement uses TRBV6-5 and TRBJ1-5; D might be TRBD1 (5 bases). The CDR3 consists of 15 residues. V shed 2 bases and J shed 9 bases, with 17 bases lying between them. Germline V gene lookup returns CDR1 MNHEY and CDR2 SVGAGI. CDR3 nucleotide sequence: TGTGCCAGCAGTTACGAGGCCGGGGGAAGGGCGCCCCAGCATTTT. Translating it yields CASSYEAGGRAPQHF.

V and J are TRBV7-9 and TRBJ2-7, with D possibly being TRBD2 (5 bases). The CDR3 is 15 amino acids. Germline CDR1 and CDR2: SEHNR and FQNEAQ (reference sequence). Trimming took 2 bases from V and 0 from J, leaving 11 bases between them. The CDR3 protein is CASSLTLGSSYEQYF. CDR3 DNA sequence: TGTGCCAGCAGCTTAACCTTGGGGAGCTCCTACGAGCAGTACTTC.

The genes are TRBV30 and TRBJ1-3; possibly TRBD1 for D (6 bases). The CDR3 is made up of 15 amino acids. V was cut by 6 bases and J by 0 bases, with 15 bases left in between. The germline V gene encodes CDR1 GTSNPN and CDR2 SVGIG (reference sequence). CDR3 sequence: CACRGVQISGNTIYF. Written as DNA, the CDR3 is TGTGCCTGCAGGGGAGTACAGATCTCTGGAAACACCATATATTTT.

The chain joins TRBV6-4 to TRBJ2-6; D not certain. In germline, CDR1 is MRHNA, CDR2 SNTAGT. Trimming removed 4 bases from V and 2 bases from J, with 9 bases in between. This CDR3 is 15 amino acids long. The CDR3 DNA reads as TGTGCCAGCAGTGTTACCTCAGCTGGGGCCAACGTCCTGACTTTC. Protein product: CASSVTSAGANVLTF.

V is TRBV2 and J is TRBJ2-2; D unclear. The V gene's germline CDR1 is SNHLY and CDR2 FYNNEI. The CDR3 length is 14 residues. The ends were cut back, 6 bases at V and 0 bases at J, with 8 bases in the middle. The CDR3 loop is CASRGQANTGELFF. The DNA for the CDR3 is TGTGCCAGCAGGGGCCAGGCGAACACCGGGGAGCTGTTTTTT.

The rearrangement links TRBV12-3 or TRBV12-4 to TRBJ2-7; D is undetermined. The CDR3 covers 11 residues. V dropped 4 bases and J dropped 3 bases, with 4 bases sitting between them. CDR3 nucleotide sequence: TGTGCCAGCAGTTCCTTCTACGAGCAGTACTTC. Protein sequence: CASSSFYEQYF.

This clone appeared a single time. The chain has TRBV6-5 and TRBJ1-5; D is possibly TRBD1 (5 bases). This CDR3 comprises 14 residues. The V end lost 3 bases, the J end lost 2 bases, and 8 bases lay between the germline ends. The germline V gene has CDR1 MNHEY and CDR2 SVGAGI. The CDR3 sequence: CASSYGAGNQPQHF. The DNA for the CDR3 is TGTGCCAGCAGTTATGGGGCAGGCAATCAGCCCCAGCATTTT.

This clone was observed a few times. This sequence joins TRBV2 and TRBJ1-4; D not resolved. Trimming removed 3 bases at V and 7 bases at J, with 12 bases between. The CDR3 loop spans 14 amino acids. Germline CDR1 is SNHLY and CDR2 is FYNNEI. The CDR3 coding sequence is TGTGCCAGCAGTGAGGGCAGGCCTCCTGAAAAACTGTTTTTT. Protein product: CASSEGRPPEKLFF.

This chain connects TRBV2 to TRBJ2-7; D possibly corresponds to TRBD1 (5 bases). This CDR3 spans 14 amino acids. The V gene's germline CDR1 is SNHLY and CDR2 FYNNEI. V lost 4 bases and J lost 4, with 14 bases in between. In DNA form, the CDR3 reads TGTGCCAGCAGTGTTTACCCAGGGATGTACGAGCAGTACTTC. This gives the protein CASSVYPGMYEQYF. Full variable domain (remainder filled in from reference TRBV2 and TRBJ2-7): EPEVTQTPSHQVTQMGQEVILRCVPISNHLYFYWYRQILGQKVEFLVSFYNNEISEKSEIFDDQFSVERPDGSNFTLKIRSTKLEDSAMYFCASSVYPGMYEQYFGPGTRLTVT.

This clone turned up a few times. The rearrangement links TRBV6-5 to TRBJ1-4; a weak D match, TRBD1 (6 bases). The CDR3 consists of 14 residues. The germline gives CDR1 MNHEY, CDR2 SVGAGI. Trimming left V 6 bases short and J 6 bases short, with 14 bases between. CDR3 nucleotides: TGTGCCAGCAGGCAGGCGGGGGGGCATGAAAAACTGTTTTTT. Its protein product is CASRQAGGHEKLFF.

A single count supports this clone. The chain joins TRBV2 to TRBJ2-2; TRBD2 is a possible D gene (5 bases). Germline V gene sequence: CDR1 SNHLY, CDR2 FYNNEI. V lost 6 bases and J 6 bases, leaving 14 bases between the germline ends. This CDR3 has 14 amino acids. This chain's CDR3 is CASRVESGAGELFF. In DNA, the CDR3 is TGTGCCAGCAGGGTGGAGAGCGGCGCCGGGGAGCTGTTTTTT.

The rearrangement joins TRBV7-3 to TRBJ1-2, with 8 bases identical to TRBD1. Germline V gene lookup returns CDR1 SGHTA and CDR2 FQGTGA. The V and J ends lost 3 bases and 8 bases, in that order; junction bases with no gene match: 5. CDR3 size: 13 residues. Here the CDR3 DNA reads TGTGCCAGCAGCTTGACAGGGGACGGGGGCTACACCTTC. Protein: CASSLTGDGGYTF.

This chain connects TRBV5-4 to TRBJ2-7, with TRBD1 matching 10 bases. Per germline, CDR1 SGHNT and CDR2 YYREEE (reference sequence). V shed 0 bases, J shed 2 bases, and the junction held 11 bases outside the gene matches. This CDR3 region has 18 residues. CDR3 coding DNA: TGTGCCAGCAGCTTGGACCCCCGACAGGGGGCCCTCGCCTACGAGCAGTACTTC. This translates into CASSLDPRQGALAYEQYF.

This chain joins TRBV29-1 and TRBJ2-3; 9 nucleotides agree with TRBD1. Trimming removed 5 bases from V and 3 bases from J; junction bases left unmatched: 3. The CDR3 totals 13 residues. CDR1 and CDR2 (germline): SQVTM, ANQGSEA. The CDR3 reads CSVTQGATDTQYF. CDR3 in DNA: TGCAGCGTTACACAGGGGGCTACAGATACGCAGTATTTT.

The CDR3 sequence: CASSTTGYGEKLFF. In nucleotides, the CDR3 is TGTGCCAGCAGCACGACAGGGTATGGAGAAAAACTGTTTTTT. V usage is TRBV5-5 and J usage is TRBJ1-4; 7 bases fit TRBD1. The CDR3 is made up of 14 amino acids. Germline V gene sequence: CDR1 SGHKS, CDR2 YYEKEE (reference sequence). Trimming at V came to 4 bases and at J to 8 bases, leaving 8 bases not matched to a gene.

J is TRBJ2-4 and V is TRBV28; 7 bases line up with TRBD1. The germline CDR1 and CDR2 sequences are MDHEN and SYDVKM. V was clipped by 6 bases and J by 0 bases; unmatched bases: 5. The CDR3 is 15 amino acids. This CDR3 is CASSRDSIAKNIQYF. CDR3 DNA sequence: TGTGCCAGCAGCCGGGACAGCATAGCCAAAAACATTCAGTACTTC.

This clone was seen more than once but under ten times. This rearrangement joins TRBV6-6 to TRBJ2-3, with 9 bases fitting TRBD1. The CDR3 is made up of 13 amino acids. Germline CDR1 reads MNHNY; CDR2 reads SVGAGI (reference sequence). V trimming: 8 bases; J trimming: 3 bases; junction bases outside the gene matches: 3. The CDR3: CASRDRETDTQYF. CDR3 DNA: TGTGCCAGCCGGGACAGGGAAACAGATACGCAGTATTTT.

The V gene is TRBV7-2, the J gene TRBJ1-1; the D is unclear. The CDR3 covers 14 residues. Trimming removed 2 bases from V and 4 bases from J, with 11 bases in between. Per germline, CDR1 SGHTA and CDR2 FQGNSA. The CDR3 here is CASSLTREGTEAFF. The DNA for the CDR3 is TGTGCCAGCAGCTTAACGAGGGAGGGCACTGAAGCTTTCTTT.

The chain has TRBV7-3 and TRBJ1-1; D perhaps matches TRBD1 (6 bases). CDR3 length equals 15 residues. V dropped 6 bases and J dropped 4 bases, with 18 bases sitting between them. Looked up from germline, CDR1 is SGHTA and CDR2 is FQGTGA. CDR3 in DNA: TGTGCCAGCAGACGACAGGCTCTTAGGACCACTGAAGCTTTCTTT. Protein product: CASRRQALRTTEAFF.